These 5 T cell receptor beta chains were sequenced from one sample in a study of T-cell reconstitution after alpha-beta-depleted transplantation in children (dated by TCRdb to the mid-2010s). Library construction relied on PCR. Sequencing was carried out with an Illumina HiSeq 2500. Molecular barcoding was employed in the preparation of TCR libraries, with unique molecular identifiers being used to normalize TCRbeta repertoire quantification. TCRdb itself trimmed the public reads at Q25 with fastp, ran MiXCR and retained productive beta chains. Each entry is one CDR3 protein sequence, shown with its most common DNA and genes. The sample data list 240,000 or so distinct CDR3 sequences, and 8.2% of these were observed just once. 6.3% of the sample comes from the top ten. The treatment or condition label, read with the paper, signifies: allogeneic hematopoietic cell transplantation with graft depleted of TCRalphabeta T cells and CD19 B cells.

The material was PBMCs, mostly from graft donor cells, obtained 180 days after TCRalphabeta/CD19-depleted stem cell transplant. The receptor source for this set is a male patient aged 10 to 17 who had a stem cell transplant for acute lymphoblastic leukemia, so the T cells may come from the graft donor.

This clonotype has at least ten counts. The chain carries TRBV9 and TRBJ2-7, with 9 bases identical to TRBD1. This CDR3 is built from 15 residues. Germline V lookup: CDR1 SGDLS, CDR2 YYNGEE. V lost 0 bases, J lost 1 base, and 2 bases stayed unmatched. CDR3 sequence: CASSVGDRASYEQYF. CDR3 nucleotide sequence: TGTGCCAGCAGCGTAGGGGACAGGGCTTCCTACGAGCAGTACTTC.

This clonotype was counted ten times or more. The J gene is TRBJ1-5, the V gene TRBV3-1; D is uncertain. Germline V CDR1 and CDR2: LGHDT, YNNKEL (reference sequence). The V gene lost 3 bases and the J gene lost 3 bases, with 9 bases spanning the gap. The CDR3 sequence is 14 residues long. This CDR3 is CASSQTEFNQPQHF. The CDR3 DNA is TGTGCCAGCAGCCAGACCGAATTCAATCAGCCCCAGCATTTT.

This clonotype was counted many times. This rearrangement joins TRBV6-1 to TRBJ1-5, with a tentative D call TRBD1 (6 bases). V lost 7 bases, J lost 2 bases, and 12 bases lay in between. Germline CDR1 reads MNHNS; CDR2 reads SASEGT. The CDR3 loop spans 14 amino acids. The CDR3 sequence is CASNWTAGNQPQHF. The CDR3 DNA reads TGTGCCAGCAACTGGACAGCGGGCAATCAGCCCCAGCATTTT.

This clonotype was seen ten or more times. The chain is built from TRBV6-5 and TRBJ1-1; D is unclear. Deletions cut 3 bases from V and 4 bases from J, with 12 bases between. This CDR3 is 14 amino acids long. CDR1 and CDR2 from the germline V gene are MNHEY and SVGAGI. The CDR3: CASSYRARSTEAFF. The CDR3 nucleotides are TGTGCCAGCAGTTATAGGGCTAGGAGCACTGAAGCTTTCTTT.

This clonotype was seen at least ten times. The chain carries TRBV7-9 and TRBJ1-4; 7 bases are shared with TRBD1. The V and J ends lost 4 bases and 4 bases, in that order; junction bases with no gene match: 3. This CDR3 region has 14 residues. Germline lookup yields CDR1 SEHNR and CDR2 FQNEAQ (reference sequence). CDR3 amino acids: CASSSGQYNEKLFF. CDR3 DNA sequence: TGTGCCAGCAGCTCGGGACAGTATAATGAAAAACTGTTTTTT. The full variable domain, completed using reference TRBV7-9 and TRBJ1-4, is DTGVSQNPRHKITKRGQNVTFRCDPISEHNRLYWYRQTLGQGPEFLTYFQNEAQLEKSRLLSDRFSAERPKGSFSTLEIQRTEQGDSAMYLCASSSGQYNEKLFFGSGTQLSVL.